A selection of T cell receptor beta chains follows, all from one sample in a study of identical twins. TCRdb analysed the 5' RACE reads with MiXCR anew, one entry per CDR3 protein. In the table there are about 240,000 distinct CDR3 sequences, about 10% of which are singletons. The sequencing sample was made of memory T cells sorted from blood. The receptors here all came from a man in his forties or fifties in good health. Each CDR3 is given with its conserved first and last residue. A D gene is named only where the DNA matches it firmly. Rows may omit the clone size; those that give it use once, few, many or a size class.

CDR3 protein: CASSDTDLHQPQHF
CDR3 DNA: TGTGCCAGCAGTGATACAGATCTTCATCAGCCCCAGCATTTT
D gene: -
J gene: TRBJ1-5
V gene: TRBV2
clone size: few

CDR3 protein: CASSDGGLYGYTF
CDR3 DNA: TGTGCCAGCAGTGACGGGGGCCTCTATGGCTACACCTTC
D gene: -
J gene: TRBJ1-2
V gene: TRBV2
clone size: many

CDR3 protein: CAIRGSGAYEQYF
CDR3 DNA: TGTGCCATCCGGGGTAGCGGAGCCTACGAGCAGTACTTC
D gene: -
J gene: TRBJ2-7
V gene: TRBV10-3
clone size: few

CDR3 protein: CASRGTGGHNEQFF
CDR3 DNA: TGCGCCAGCCGGGGGACAGGGGGCCACAATGAGCAGTTCTTC
D gene: TRBD1
J gene: TRBJ2-1
V gene: TRBV5-1
clone size: many

CDR3 protein: CASTVDVNSPLHF
CDR3 DNA: TGTGCCAGCACCGTGGACGTTAATTCACCCCTCCACTTT
D gene: -
J gene: TRBJ1-6
V gene: TRBV2
clone size: -

CDR3 protein: CASSLVGLAGGQTQYF
CDR3 DNA: TGCGCCAGCAGCTTGGTTGGTCTAGCGGGAGGGCAGACCCAGTACTTC
D gene: TRBD2
J gene: TRBJ2-5
V gene: TRBV5-1
clone size: many

CDR3 protein: CASSIGAVWRGDWSYNEQFF
CDR3 DNA: TGTGCCAGTAGTATAGGCGCCGTTTGGCGGGGGGACTGGTCCTACAATGAGCAGTTCTTC
D gene: TRBD2
J gene: TRBJ2-1
V gene: TRBV19
clone size: -

CDR3 protein: CASSPTGLGRTDTQYF
CDR3 DNA: TGTGCCAGCAGCCCCACCGGCTTGGGGAGGACAGATACGCAGTATTTT
D gene: -
J gene: TRBJ2-3
V gene: TRBV7-2
clone size: many

CDR3 protein: CASSFLSRGSLRYGYTF
CDR3 DNA: TGTGCCAGCAGTTTCCTGAGCAGGGGTTCGCTTCGGTATGGCTACACCTTC
D gene: -
J gene: TRBJ1-2
V gene: TRBV28
clone size: -

CDR3 protein: CASSLWQGNTEAFF
CDR3 DNA: TGCGCCAGCAGCTTGTGGCAGGGGAACACTGAAGCTTTCTTT
D gene: -
J gene: TRBJ1-1
V gene: TRBV5-1
clone size: many

CDR3 protein: CASSLDRVVTYNGYTF
CDR3 DNA: TGTGCCAGCAGCTTAGACAGGGTGGTTACTTATAATGGCTACACCTTC
D gene: -
J gene: TRBJ1-2
V gene: TRBV7-2
clone size: few